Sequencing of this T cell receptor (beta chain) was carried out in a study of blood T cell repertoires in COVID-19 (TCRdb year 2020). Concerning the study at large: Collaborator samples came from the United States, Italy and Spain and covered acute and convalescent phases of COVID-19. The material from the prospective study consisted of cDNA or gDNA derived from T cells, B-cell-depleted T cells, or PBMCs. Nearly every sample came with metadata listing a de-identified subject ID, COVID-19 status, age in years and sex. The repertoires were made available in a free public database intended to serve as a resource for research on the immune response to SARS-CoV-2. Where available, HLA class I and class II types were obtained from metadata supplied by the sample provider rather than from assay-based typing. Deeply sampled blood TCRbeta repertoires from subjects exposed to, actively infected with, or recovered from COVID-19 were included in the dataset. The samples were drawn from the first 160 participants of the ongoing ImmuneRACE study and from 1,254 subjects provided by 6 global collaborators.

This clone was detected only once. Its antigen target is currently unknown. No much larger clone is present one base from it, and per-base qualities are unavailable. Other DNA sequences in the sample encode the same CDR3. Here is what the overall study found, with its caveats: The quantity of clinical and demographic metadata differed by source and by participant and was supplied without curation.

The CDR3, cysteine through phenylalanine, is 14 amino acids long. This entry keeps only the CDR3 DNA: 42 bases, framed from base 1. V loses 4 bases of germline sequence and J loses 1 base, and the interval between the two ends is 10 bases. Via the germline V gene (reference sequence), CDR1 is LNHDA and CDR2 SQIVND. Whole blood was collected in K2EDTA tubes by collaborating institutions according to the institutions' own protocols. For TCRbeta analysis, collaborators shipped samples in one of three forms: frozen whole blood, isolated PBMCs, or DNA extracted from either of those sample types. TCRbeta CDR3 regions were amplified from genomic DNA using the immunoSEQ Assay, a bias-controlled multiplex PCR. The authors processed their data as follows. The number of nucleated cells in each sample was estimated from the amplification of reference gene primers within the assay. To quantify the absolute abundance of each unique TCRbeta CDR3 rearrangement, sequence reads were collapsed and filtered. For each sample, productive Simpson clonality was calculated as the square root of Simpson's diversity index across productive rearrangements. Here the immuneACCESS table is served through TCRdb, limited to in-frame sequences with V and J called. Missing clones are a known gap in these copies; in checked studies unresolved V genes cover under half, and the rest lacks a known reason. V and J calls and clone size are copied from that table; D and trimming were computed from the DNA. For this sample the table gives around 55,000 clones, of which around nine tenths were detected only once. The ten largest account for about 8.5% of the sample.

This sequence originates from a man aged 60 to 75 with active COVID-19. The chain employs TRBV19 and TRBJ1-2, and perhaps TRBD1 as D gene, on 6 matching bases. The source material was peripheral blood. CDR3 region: CASSRDTNNYGYTF. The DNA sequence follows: TGTGCCAGTAGTAGGGACACAAATAACTATGGCTACACCTTC.